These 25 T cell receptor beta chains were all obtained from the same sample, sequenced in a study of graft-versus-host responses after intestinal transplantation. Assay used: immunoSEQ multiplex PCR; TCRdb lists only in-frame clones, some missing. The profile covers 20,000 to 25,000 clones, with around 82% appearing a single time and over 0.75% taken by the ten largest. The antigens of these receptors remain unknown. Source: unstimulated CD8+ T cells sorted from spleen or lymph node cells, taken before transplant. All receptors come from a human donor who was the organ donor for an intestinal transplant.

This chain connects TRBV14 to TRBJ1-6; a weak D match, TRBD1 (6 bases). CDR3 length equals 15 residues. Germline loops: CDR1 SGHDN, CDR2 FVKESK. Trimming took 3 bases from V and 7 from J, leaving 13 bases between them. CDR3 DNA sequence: TGTGCCAGCAGCCAGATTACAGGGAAGAATTCACCCCTCCACTTT. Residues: CASSQITGKNSPLHF.

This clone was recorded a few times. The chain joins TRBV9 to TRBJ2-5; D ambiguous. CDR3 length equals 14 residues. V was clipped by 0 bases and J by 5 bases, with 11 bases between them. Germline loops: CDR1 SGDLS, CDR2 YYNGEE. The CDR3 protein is CASSVGVRAETQYF. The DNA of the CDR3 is TGTGCCAGCAGCGTAGGGGTTAGAGCGGAGACCCAGTACTTC.

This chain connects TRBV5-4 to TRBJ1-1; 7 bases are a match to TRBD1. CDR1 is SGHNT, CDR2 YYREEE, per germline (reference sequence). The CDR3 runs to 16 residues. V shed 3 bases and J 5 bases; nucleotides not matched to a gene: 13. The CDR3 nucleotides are TGTGCCAGCAGCTCGACAGGGTTTATTAGGGGAACTGAAGCTTTCTTT. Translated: CASSSTGFIRGTEAFF.

CDR3 DNA sequence: TGTGCCAGTATGCCCGGGACAGGGGGGAATTCACCCCTCCACTTT. Protein: CASMPGTGGNSPLHF. The V gene is TRBV19, the J gene TRBJ1-6; 11 nucleotides agree with TRBD1. This CDR3 is built from 15 residues. Germline CDR1 LNHDA, CDR2 SQIVND (reference sequence). Unmatched junction bases numbered 6, after V lost 7 bases and J lost 7 bases.

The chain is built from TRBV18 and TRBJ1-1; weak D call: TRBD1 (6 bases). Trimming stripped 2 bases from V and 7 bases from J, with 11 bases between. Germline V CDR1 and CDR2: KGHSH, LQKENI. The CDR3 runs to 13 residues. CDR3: CASSPGGWVEAFF. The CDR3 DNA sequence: TGTGCCAGCTCACCAGGGGGCTGGGTTGAAGCTTTCTTT.

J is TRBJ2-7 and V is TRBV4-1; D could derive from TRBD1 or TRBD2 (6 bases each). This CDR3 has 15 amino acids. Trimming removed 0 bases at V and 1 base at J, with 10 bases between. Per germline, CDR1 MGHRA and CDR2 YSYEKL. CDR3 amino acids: CASSQDGGPSYEQYF. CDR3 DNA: TGCGCCAGCAGCCAAGATGGGGGGCCATCCTACGAGCAGTACTTC.

The CDR3 protein is CSVEGLAETSYEQYF. The CDR3 coding sequence is TGCAGCGTTGAAGGACTAGCGGAAACCTCCTACGAGCAGTACTTC. The gene calls are TRBV29-1 and TRBJ2-7, with TRBD2 matching over 9 bases. The V segment lost 1 base and the J segment 0 bases; nucleotides outside the gene matches: 4. The CDR3 has 15 amino acids. The V gene's germline CDR1 is SQVTM and CDR2 ANQGSEA.

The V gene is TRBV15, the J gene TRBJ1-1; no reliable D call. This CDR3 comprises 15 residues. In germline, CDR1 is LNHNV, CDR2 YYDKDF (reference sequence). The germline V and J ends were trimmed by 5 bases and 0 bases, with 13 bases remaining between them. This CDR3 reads CATSPRRTLNTEAFF. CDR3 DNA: TGTGCCACCAGCCCACGACGGACGCTGAACACTGAAGCTTTCTTT.

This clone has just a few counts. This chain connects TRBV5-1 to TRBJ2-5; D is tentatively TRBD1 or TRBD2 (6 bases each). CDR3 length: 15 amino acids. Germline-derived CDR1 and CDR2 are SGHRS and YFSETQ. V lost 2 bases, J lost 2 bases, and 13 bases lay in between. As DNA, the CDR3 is TGCGCCAGCAGCTTCCGCCGAGGGGGGCAAGAGACCCAGTACTTC. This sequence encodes CASSFRRGGQETQYF.

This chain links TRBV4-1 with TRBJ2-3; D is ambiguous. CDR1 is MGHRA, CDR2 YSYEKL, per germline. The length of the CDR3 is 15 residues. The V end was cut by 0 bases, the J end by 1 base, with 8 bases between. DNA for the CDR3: TGCGCCAGCAGCCAAGATCAGAGTCGCACAGATACGCAGTATTTT. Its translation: CASSQDQSRTDTQYF.

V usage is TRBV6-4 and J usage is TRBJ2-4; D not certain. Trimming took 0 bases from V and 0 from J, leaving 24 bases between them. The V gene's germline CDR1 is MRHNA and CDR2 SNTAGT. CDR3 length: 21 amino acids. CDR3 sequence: CASSDSNSVPQESLAKNIQYF. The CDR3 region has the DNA TGTGCCAGCAGTGACTCGAATTCGGTCCCCCAGGAGTCCCTAGCCAAAAACATTCAGTACTTC.

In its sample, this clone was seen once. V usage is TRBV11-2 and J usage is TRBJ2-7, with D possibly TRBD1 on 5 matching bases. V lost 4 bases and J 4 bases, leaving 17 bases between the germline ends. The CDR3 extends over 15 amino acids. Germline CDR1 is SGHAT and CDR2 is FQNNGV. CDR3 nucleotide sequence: TGTGCCAGCAGCTCAACAGGCCTTACGGGTTACGAGCAGTACTTC. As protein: CASSSTGLTGYEQYF.

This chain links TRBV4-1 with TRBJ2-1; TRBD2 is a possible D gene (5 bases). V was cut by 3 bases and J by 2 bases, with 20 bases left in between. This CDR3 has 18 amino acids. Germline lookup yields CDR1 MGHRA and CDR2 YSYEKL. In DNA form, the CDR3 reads TGCGCCAGCAGCCACGAAATTTACGAGGGCCCCACCTACAATGAGCAGTTCTTC. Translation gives CASSHEIYEGPTYNEQFF.

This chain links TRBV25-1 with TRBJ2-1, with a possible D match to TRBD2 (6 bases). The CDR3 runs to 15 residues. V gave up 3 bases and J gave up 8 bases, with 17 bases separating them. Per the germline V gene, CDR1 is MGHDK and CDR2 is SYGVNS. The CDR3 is CASSEIGQIADEQFF. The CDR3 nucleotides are TGTGCCAGCAGTGAGATCGGCCAAATAGCGGATGAGCAGTTCTTC.

The CDR3 reads CASSYSPGASSGELFF. The CDR3 DNA reads TGTGCCAGCAGTTACTCGCCAGGGGCTTCATCCGGGGAGCTGTTTTTT. The rearrangement links TRBV6-5 to TRBJ2-2; D perhaps matches TRBD1 (6 bases). The CDR3 has 16 amino acids. The V and J ends lost 0 bases and 6 bases respectively, with 14 bases between them. Per germline, CDR1 MNHEY and CDR2 SVGAGI.

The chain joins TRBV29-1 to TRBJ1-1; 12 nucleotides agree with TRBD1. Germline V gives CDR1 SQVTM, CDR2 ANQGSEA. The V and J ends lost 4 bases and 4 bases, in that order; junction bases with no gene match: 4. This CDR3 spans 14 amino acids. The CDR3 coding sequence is TGCAGCGTTGGGGGACAGGGGGCATTCACTGAAGCTTTCTTT. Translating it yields CSVGGQGAFTEAFF.

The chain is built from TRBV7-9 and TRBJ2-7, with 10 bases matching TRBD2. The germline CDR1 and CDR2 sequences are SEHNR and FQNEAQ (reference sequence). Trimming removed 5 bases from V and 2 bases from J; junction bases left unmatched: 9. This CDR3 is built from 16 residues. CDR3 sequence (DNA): TGTGCCAGCAGCGCGGCGGCCAGCGGGGGGGCCTACGAGCAGTACTTC. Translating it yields CASSAAASGGAYEQYF.

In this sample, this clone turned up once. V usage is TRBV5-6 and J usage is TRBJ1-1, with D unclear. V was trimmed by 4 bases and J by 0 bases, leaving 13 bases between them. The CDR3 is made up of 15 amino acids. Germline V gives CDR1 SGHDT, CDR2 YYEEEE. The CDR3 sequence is CASSLTVAMNTEAFF. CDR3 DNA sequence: TGTGCCAGCAGCCTCACGGTAGCGATGAACACTGAAGCTTTCTTT.

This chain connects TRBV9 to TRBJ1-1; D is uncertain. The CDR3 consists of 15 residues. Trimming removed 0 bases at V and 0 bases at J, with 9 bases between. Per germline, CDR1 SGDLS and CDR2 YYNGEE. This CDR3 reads CASSVVSAVNTEAFF. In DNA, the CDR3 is TGTGCCAGCAGCGTAGTGTCCGCGGTGAACACTGAAGCTTTCTTT.

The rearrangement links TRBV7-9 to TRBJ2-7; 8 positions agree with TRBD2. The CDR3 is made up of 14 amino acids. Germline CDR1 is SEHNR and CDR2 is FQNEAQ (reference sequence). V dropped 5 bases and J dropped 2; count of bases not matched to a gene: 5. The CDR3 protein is CASSASGPAYEQYF. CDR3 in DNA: TGTGCCAGCAGCGCTAGCGGGCCAGCCTACGAGCAGTACTTC.

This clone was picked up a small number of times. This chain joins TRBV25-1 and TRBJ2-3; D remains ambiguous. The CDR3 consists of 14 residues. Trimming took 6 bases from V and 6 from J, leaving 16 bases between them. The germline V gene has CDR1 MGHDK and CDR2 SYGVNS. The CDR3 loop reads CASSPPEVPDTQYF. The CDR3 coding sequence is TGTGCCAGCAGCCCGCCAGAGGTCCCCGATACGCAGTATTTT.

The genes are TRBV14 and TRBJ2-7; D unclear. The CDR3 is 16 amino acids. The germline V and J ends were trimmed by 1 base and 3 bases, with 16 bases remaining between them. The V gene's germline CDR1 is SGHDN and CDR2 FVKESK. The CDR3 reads CASSQGAAGFHYEQYF. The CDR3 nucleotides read TGTGCCAGCAGCCAAGGAGCCGCCGGGTTTCACTACGAGCAGTACTTC.

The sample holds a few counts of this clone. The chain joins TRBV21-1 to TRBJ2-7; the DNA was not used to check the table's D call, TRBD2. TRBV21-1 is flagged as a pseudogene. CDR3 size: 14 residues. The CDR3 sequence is CASSKTSGSYEQYF. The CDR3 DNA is TGTGCCAGCAGCAAGACTAGCGGGAGTTACGAGCAGTACTTC.

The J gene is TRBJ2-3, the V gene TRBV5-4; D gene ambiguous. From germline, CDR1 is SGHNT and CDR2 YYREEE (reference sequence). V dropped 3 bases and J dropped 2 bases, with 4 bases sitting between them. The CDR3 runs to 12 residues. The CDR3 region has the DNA TGTGCCAGCAGCTCAATCACAGATACGCAGTATTTT. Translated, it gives CASSSITDTQYF.

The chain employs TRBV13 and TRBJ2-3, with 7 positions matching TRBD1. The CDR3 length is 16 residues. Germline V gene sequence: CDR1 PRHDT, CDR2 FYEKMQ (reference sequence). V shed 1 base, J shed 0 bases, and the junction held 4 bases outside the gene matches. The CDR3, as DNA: TGTGCCAGCAGCTTAGAGGGACAGACTAGCACAGATACGCAGTATTTT. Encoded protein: CASSLEGQTSTDTQYF.